This T cell receptor (beta chain) was sequenced for a study of blood T cells in healthy people across ages. CDR1 and CDR2 from the germline V gene are SGHTA and FQGNSA. The CDR3 totals 14 residues. V was shortened by 3 bases and J by 2 bases, with 11 bases between the two germline ends. Together with a sample-barcoded 5' primer, a J-beta primer mix was included in a second PCR lasting about 7 to 12 cycles. Each CDR3 protein is one row after TCRdb ran MiXCR on the 5' RACE reads. This table holds about 930,000 distinct CDR3 sequences, almost 30% found once. This clonotype was observed many times. These records were also assigned to another study, of T cells of mothers and their children. This second report adds: There were over 8 million TCR beta CDR3 reads from each mother and about 3 million from each child.

The TCR was taken from a woman between 40 and 50 years old in good health. This chain uses TRBV7-2 with TRBJ2-7; D is unresolved. Sequencing used blood. This CDR3 reads CASSFEVGPYEQYF. Written as DNA, the CDR3 is TGTGCCAGCAGCTTTGAAGTGGGCCCCTACGAGCAGTACTTC.